The 23 T cell receptor beta chains in this list originate from one sample, sequenced in a study of blood T cell repertoires in COVID-19. Measured with immunoSEQ multiplex PCR; TCRdb has only the in-frame clones, and not every one. The sample has approximately 100,000 clones, over 75% seen once. Material for sequencing was peripheral blood. All receptors derive from a woman of 80 years or more with acute or convalescent COVID-19.

This chain uses TRBV7-2 with TRBJ1-2; the match to TRBD1 covers 7 bases. Trimming removed 6 bases from V and 6 bases from J; junction bases left unmatched: 7. This CDR3 contains 13 residues. Germline V CDR1 and CDR2: SGHTA, FQGNSA. The CDR3 nucleotides are TGTGCCAGCAGTCCTCGGACAGGAAATGGCTACACCTTC. This gives the protein CASSPRTGNGYTF. The variable domain in full, with the rest retrieved from reference TRBV7-2 and TRBJ1-2, is GAGVSQSPSNKVTEKGKDVELRCDPISGHTALYWYRQSLGQGLEFLIYFQGNSAPDKSGLPSDRFSAERTGGSVSTLTIQRTQQEDSAVYLCASSPRTGNGYTFGSGTRLTVV.

The sample holds one count of this clone. The chain joins TRBV5-4 to TRBJ2-1; 12 positions match TRBD2. Germline CDR1 SGHNT, CDR2 YYREEE (reference sequence). J was trimmed by 4 bases and V by 3 bases; bases with no gene match: 8. This CDR3 is built from 17 residues. CDR3 loop: CASSSPELAGGYNEQFF. The CDR3 DNA follows: TGTGCCAGCAGCTCACCTGAACTAGCGGGGGGATACAATGAGCAGTTCTTC.

V usage is TRBV18 and J usage is TRBJ1-2; unclear D gene. V was trimmed by 2 bases and J by 5 bases, leaving 9 bases between them. CDR1 and CDR2 (germline): KGHSH, LQKENI. The CDR3 contains 13 residues. CDR3 nucleotides: TGTGCCAGCTCACCATTCCGAGGGTATGGCTACACCTTC. Translating gives CASSPFRGYGYTF.

This chain links TRBV7-9 with TRBJ1-4; D possibly corresponds to TRBD1 (5 bases). Trimming removed 1 base from V and 8 bases from J, with 20 bases in between. The V gene's germline CDR1 is SEHNR and CDR2 FQNEAQ (reference sequence). The CDR3 totals 17 residues. The CDR3 region has the DNA TGTGCCAGCAGCTTAGAAGTTAACAGTCAGGGCCGCGAAAAACTGTTTTTT. Its translation is CASSLEVNSQGREKLFF.

The chain is built from TRBV15 and TRBJ2-3, with D tentatively TRBD1 (7 bases). The CDR3 loop spans 15 amino acids. V was shortened by 5 bases and J by 1 base, with 13 bases between the two germline ends. In germline, CDR1 is LNHNV, CDR2 YYDKDF (reference sequence). The CDR3 sequence is CATSGGQRGTDTQYF. The CDR3 DNA reads TGTGCCACCAGCGGGGGACAGCGGGGCACAGATACGCAGTATTTT.

Only one count was recorded for this clone. The V gene is TRBV4-1, the J gene TRBJ1-5; D may be TRBD1 (5 bases). Germline V gene lookup returns CDR1 MGHRA and CDR2 YSYEKL. This CDR3 is 15 amino acids long. V gave up 0 bases and J gave up 4 bases, with 10 bases separating them. CDR3 sequence reads: CASSQDLGGNQPQHF. The CDR3 region has the DNA TGCGCCAGCAGCCAAGATTTGGGGGGTAATCAGCCCCAGCATTTT.

The V gene is TRBV27, the J gene TRBJ1-1; D remains unclear. The CDR3 loop spans 14 amino acids. V lost 3 bases to trimming and J lost 0 bases, with 8 bases between them. CDR1 is MNHEY and CDR2 is SMNVEV in the germline V gene (reference sequence). The CDR3 spells CASSLQAMNTEAFF. The CDR3 nucleotides are TGTGCCAGCAGTTTGCAAGCAATGAACACTGAAGCTTTCTTT.

This clone was found once. The gene calls are TRBV10-2 and TRBJ1-4, with 7 bases lining up with TRBD1. J gave up 5 bases and V 5 bases, and 5 bases lay outside the gene matches. The CDR3 spans 14 residues. The germline V gene encodes CDR1 WSHSY and CDR2 SAAADI. This chain's CDR3 is CASSPTGRNEKLFF. CDR3 DNA: TGCGCCAGCAGTCCGACAGGGAGAAATGAAAAACTGTTTTTT.

The chain uses TRBV5-4 and TRBJ2-7; 10 bases fit TRBD1. Per the germline V gene, CDR1 is SGHNT and CDR2 is YYREEE (reference sequence). The CDR3 runs 16 residues. V gave up 0 bases and J gave up 2 bases; unmatched junction bases: 5. Here the CDR3 DNA reads TGTGCCAGCAGCTTGGCCAGGGACAGGGGAACCTACGAGCAGTACTTC. Translating gives CASSLARDRGTYEQYF.

The chain joins TRBV19 to TRBJ1-1, with 7 positions matching TRBD1. The CDR3 runs 15 residues. The germline V gene encodes CDR1 LNHDA and CDR2 SQIVND (reference sequence). J gave up 4 bases and V 1 base, and 6 bases lay outside the gene matches. The DNA for the CDR3 is TGTGCCAGTAGTATAGGACAGGGTTTCGGCACTGAAGCTTTCTTT. Its protein is CASSIGQGFGTEAFF.

The gene calls are TRBV27 and TRBJ1-2; D might be TRBD1 (5 bases). V dropped 5 bases and J dropped 4 bases, with 14 bases sitting between them. Germline CDR1 MNHEY, CDR2 SMNVEV (reference sequence). The CDR3 extends over 14 amino acids. The CDR3 spells CASSPGGPRYGYTF. DNA for the CDR3: TGTGCCAGCAGTCCCGGGGGACCTCGCTATGGCTACACCTTC.

The chain is built from TRBV30 and TRBJ1-4, with D unclear. Looked up from germline, CDR1 is GTSNPN and CDR2 is SVGIG (reference sequence). The CDR3 extends over 15 amino acids. Trimming left V 2 bases short and J 0 bases short, with 10 bases between. CDR3 bases: TGTGCCTGGAGTCCATACACATCAACTAATGAAAAACTGTTTTTT. Translation: CAWSPYTSTNEKLFF. The whole variable domain, filled in from reference TRBV30 and TRBJ1-4, reads SQTIHQWPATLVQPVGSPLSLECTVEGTSNPNLYWYRQAAGRGLQLLFYSVGIGQISSEVPQNLSASRPQDRQFILSSKKLLLSDSGFYLCAWSPYTSTNEKLFFGSGTQLSVL.

The chain has TRBV30 and TRBJ1-5; weak D call: TRBD1 (6 bases). This CDR3 has 13 residues. V lost 4 bases to trimming and J lost 7 bases, with 14 bases between them. Germline CDR1 GTSNPN, CDR2 SVGIG (reference sequence). DNA of the CDR3: TGTGCCTGGACCAGAAAGGGGGACCAGCCCCAGCATTTT. It translates to CAWTRKGDQPQHF.

For the CDR3, the DNA is TGTGCCAGCAGTGAAGGGGGCCCCAGACTTGAAGCTTTCTTT. Protein sequence: CASSEGGPRLEAFF. V usage is TRBV28 and J usage is TRBJ1-1, with TRBD1 matching 7 bases. The J segment lost 7 bases and the V segment lost 5 bases, leaving 10 bases of the junction unmatched. Germline assignment: CDR1 MDHEN and CDR2 SYDVKM. The CDR3 runs 14 residues.

The chain is built from TRBV11-3 and TRBJ1-1; D is perhaps TRBD1 (6 bases). With 1 base removed from V and 3 bases from J, the gap between germline ends came to 24 bases. Looked up from germline, CDR1 is SGHNT and CDR2 is YENEEA. This CDR3 spans 19 amino acids. The CDR3, as DNA: TGTGCCAGCAGCTTAGCTGTCGGACAGAAAGGGAATACGGACACTGAAGCTTTCTTT. It specifies CASSLAVGQKGNTDTEAFF.

This clone was found once. V is TRBV7-9 and J is TRBJ2-2, with 16 bases lining up with TRBD2. Germline CDR1 is SEHNR and CDR2 is FQNEAQ (reference sequence). V shed 5 bases, J shed 3 bases, and the junction held 9 bases outside the gene matches. CDR3 length: 19 residues. CDR3 amino acids: CASSPPGTSGGAYTGELFF. The CDR3 DNA sequence: TGTGCCAGCAGCCCCCCCGGGACTAGCGGGGGGGCGTACACCGGGGAGCTGTTTTTT.

This clone has only one observation. The genes are TRBV6-2 or TRBV6-3 and TRBJ2-7; 7 bases match TRBD2. The V segment lost 4 bases and the J segment 4 bases; nucleotides outside the gene matches: 4. The CDR3 has 13 amino acids. Germline CDR1 and CDR2: MNHEY and SVGEGT. CDR3 residues: CASSWTGGYEQYF. The CDR3 DNA sequence: TGTGCCAGCAGTTGGACCGGGGGGTACGAGCAGTACTTC.

The chain is built from TRBV6-2 or TRBV6-3 and TRBJ2-5; 9 positions match TRBD2. Germline assignment: CDR1 MNHEY and CDR2 SVGEGT. The CDR3 has 15 amino acids. The V and J ends lost 3 bases and 5 bases, in that order; junction bases with no gene match: 7. CDR3 sequence (DNA): TGTGCCAGCAGTTATCTAGCGGGGTTCGGCGAGACCCAGTACTTC. Translation gives CASSYLAGFGETQYF.

The chain carries TRBV7-9 and TRBJ2-3; D is ambiguous. The CDR3 runs 13 residues. Trimming removed 5 bases at V and 5 bases at J, with 11 bases between. Germline-derived CDR1 and CDR2 are SEHNR and FQNEAQ (reference sequence). The CDR3 coding sequence is TGTGCCAGCAGCCGATTGACTGGAGATACGCAGTATTTT. Its protein is CASSRLTGDTQYF.

This sequence joins TRBV6-5 and TRBJ2-1; D perhaps matches TRBD1 (6 bases). The CDR3 loop spans 15 amino acids. Trimming shortened V by 2 bases and J by 8 bases, and 16 bases separated the two germline ends. Germline values: CDR1 MNHEY, CDR2 SVGAGI. The CDR3 reads CASSYGQGIFYEQFF. The CDR3 coding sequence is TGTGCCAGCAGTTACGGGCAGGGGATTTTCTATGAGCAGTTCTTC.

This clone was detected a few times. This chain joins TRBV19 and TRBJ1-1; no reliable D call. Germline values: CDR1 LNHDA, CDR2 SQIVND (reference sequence). CDR3 length: 11 residues. The V and J ends lost 4 bases and 11 bases respectively, with 11 bases between them. In DNA, the CDR3 is TGTGCCAGTAGTAGAGAAAAGCGGGCTTTCTTT. It is translated as CASSREKRAFF.

The chain links TRBV20-1 to TRBJ1-1; D possibly corresponds to TRBD1 (5 bases). Germline V CDR1 and CDR2: DFQATT, SNEGSKA (reference sequence). V lost 7 bases, J lost 10 bases, and 13 bases lay in between. The CDR3 totals 10 residues. The CDR3 coding sequence is TGCAGTGTTCAGACAGAATCAGCTTTCTTT. Protein: CSVQTESAFF.

This clone is a singleton in its sample. This chain links TRBV27 with TRBJ1-5; D possibly corresponds to TRBD1 (6 bases). CDR3 length equals 14 residues. The V end lost 7 bases, the J end lost 0 bases, and 10 bases lay between the germline ends. CDR1 is MNHEY and CDR2 is SMNVEV in the germline V gene (reference sequence). The CDR3 DNA is TGTGCCAGCACAGGGGACGGTAGCAATCAGCCCCAGCATTTT. Residues: CASTGDGSNQPQHF.